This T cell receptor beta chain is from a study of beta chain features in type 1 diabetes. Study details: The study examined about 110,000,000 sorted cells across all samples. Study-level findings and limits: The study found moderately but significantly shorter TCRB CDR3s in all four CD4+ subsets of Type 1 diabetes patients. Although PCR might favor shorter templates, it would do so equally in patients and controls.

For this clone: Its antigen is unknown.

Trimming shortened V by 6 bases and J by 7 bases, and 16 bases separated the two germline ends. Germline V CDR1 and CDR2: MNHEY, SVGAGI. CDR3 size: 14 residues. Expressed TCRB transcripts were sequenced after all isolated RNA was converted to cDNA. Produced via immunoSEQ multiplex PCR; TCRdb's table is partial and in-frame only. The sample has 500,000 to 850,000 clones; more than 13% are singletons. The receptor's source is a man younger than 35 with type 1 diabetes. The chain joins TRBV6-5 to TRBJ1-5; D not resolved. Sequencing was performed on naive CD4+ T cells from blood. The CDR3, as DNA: TGTGCCAGCAGCGTACAGCGACTGGACCAGCCCCAGCATTTT. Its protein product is CASSVQRLDQPQHF.